This record looks at one TCR beta chain sequence and its context. The table came from immunoSEQ multiplex PCR; TCRdb's copy has only in-frame clones and leaves some out. The data contain roughly 80,000 clones, 80% to 90% of them singletons. Documented time point: blood 2 weeks post-SBRT. Treatment specified: 15 Gy SBRT to primary tumor, nephrectomy 4 weeks later. The data derive from a study of radiation and T cells in renal cell carcinoma. The CDR3 has 13 amino acids. V was trimmed by 6 bases and J by 1 base, leaving 9 bases between them. Germline CDR1 and CDR2: MNHEY and SVGAGI. The clonotype comes from a woman in her forties or fifties with renal cell carcinoma. The chain has TRBV6-5 and TRBJ1-1; D is unclear. The material was blood, obtained from a patient whose treatment included radiotherapy and nephrectomy. The CDR3 region is CASRITGNTEAFF. In DNA form, the CDR3 reads TGTGCCAGCAGAATCACGGGGAACACTGAAGCTTTCTTT.